This entry concerns a single T cell receptor beta chain. How the authors handled the data: Estimated nucleated cell counts came from reference gene primer amplification. Generated by immunoSEQ multiplex PCR, the TCRdb table keeps only in-frame clones and is missing some. The D gene and trimming were derived from the DNA, and the V and J assignments and clone size from that table. There are over 110,000 clones in the sample; 81% occur only once, and more than 6.5% lies in the top ten. The record originates from a study of blood T cell repertoires in COVID-19. Study-level information: Sites in the United States, Italy and Spain provided acute and convalescent COVID-19 samples. The analysed material was cDNA or gDNA that came from T cells, B-cell-depleted T cells, or PBMCs.

This TCR was recovered from a human donor in a cohort sampled during active COVID-19. The source material was peripheral blood.

The CDR3 bases are TGTGCCAGCAGCAACCGCAGGGTGGCGAGTATACATGAGCAGTTCTTC. It encodes CASSNRRVASIHEQFF. The genes are TRBV7-3 and TRBJ2-1; the D gene is possibly TRBD1 (5 bases). The CDR3 length is 16 residues. Deletions cut 5 bases from V and 8 bases from J, with 22 bases between. Germline CDR1 is SGHTA and CDR2 is FQGTGA.